This TCR beta chain was documented in a study of control samples from healthy donors and cancer patients. The CDR3 length is 15 residues. Germline loops: CDR1 SGHVS, CDR2 FQNEAQ. V lost 2 bases to trimming and J lost 1 base, with 11 bases between them. TCRdb keeps only in-frame clones here, not all; method: immunoSEQ multiplex PCR. The sample gives roughly 150,000 clones, 89% of which show up once; over 4.5% is in the top ten. The material sequenced was blood. The rearrangement uses TRBV7-8 and TRBJ1-2; D uncertain. The sequence was collected from a man aged 25 to 40 in good health. CDR3 amino acids: CASSLRAEINYGYTF. Here the CDR3 DNA reads TGTGCCAGCAGCTTAAGGGCCGAGATTAACTATGGCTACACCTTC.